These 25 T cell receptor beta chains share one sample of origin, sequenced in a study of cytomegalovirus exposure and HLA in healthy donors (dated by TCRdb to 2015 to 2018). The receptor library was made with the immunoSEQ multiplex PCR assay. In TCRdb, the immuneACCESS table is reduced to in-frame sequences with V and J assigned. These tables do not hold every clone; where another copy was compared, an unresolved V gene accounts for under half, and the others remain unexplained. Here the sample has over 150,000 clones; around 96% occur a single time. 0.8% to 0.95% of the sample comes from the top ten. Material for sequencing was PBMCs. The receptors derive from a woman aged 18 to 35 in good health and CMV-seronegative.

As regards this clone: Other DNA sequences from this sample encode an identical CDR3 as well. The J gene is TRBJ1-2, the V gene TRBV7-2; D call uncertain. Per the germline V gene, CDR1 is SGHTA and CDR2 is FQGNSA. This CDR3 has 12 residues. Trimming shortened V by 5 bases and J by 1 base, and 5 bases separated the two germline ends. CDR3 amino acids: CASSADNYGYTF. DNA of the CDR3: TGTGCCAGCAGCGCGGATAACTATGGCTACACCTTC.

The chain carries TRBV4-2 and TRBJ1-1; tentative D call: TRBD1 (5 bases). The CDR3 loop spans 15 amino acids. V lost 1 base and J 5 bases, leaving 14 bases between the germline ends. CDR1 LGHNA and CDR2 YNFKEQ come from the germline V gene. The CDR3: CASSQAGRAYTEAFF. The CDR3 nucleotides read TGTGCCAGCAGCCAAGCTGGCAGGGCTTATACTGAAGCTTTCTTT.

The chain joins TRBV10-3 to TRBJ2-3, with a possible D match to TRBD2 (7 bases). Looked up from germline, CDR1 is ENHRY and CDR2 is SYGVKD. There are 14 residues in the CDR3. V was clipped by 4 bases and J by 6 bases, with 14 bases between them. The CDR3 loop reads CAISVAGAGDTQYF. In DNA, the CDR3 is TGTGCCATCAGTGTTGCGGGGGCAGGGGATACGCAGTATTTT.

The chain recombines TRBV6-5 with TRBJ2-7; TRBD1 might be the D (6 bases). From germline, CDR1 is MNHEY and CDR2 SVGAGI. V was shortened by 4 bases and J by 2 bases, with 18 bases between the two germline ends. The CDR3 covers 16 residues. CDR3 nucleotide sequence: TGTGCCAGCAGTTTAGCAGGGGCCTTAGTCCCCTACGAGCAGTACTTC. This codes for CASSLAGALVPYEQYF.

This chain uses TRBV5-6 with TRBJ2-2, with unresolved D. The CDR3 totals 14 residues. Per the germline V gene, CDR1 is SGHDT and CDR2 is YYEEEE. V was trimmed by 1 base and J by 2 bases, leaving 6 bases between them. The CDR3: CASSLRENTGELFF. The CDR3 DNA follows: TGTGCCAGCAGCTTGAGAGAAAACACCGGGGAGCTGTTTTTT.

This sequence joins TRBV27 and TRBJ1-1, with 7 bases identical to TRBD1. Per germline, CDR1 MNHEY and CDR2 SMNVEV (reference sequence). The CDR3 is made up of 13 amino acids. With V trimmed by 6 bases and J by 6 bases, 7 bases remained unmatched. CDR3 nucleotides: TGTGCCAGCAGCCCCGGGACAGACCCTGAAGCTTTCTTT. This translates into CASSPGTDPEAFF.

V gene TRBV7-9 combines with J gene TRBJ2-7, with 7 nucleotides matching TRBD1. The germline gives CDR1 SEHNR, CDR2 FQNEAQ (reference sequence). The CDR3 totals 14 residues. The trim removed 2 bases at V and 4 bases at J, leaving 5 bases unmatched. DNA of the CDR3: TGTGCCAGCAGCTTAATGGGACAGAAATACGAGCAGTACTTC. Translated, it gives CASSLMGQKYEQYF.

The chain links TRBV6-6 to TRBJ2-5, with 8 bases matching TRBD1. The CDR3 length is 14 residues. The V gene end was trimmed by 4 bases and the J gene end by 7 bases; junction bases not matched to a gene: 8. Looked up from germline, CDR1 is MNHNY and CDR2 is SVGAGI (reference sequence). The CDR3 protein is CASSLLDRVGTQYF. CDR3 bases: TGTGCCAGCAGTTTACTGGACAGGGTCGGGACCCAGTACTTC.

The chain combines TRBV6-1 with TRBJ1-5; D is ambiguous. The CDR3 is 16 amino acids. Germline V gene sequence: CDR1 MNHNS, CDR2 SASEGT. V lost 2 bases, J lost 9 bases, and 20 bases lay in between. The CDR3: CASSENSVEGSGPQHF. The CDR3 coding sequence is TGTGCCAGCAGTGAAAATAGTGTGGAGGGAAGCGGGCCCCAGCATTTT.

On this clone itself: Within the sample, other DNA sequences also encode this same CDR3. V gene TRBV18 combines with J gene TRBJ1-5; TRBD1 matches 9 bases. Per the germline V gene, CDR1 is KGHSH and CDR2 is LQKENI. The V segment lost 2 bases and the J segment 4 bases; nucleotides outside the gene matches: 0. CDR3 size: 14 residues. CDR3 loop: CASSPDRGNQPQHF. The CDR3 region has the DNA TGTGCCAGCTCACCAGACAGGGGGAATCAGCCCCAGCATTTT.

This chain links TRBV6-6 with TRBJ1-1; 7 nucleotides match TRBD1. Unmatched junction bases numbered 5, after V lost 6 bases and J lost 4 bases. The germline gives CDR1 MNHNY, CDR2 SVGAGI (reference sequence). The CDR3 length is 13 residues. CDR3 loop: CASRNTGATEAFF. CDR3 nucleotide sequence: TGTGCCAGCAGGAATACAGGGGCCACTGAAGCTTTCTTT.

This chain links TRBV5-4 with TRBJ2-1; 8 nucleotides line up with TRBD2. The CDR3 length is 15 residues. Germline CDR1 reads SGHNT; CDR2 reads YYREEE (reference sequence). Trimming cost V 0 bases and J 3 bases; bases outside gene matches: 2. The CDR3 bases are TGTGCCAGCAGCTTGGAACGGGGGGGCTACAATGAGCAGTTCTTC. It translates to CASSLERGGYNEQFF. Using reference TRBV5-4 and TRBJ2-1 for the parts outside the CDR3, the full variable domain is ETGVTQSPTHLIKTRGQQVTLRCSSQSGHNTVSWYQQALGQGPQFIFQYYREEENGRGNFPPRFSGLQFPNYSSELNVNALELDDSALYLCASSLERGGYNEQFFGPGTRLTVL.

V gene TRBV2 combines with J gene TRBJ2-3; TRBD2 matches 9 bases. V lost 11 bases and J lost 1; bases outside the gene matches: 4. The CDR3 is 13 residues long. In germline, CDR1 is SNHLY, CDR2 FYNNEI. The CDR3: CAGRTSGTDTQYF. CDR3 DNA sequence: TGTGCCGGACGGACTAGCGGCACAGATACGCAGTATTTT.

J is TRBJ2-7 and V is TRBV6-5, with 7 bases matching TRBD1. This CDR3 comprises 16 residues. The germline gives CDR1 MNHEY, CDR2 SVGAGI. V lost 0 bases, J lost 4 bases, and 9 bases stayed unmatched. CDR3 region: CASSYSKDRLGYEQYF. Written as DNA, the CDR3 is TGTGCCAGCAGTTACTCAAAGGACAGGCTGGGGTACGAGCAGTACTTC.

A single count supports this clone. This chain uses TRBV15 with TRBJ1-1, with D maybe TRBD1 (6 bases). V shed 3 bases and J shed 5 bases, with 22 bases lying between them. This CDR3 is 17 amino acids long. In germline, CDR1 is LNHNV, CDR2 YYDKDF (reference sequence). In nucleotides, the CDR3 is TGTGCCACCAGCAGCATAACAGGGTCAGGGTGGCGGACTGAAGCTTTCTTT. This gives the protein CATSSITGSGWRTEAFF.

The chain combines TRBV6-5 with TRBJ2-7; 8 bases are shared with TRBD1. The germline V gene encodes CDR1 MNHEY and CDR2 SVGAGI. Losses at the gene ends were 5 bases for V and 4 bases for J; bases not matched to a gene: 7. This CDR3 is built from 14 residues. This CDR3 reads CASSPRTGQYEQYF. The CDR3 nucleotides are TGTGCCAGCAGTCCTCGGACAGGGCAATACGAGCAGTACTTC.

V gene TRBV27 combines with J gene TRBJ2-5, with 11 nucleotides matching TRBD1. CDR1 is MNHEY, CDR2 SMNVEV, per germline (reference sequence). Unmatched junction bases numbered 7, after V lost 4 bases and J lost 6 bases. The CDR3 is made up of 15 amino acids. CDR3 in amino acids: CASSSPGTGGKTQYF. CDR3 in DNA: TGTGCCAGCAGTTCTCCCGGGACAGGGGGAAAGACCCAGTACTTC.

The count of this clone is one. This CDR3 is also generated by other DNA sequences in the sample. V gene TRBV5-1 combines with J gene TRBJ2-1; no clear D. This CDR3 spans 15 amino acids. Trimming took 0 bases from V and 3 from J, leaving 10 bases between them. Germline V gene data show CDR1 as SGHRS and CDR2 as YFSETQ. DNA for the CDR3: TGCGCCAGCAGCTTGGGCGGTTCGCTCTACAATGAGCAGTTCTTC. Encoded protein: CASSLGGSLYNEQFF.

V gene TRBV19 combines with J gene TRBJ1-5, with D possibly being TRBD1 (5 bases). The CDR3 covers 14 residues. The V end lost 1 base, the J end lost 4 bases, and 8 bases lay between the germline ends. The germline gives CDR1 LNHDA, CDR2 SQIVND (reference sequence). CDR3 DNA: TGTGCCAGTAGTATAGGACAGCTGAATCAGCCCCAGCATTTT. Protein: CASSIGQLNQPQHF. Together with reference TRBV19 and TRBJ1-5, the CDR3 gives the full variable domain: DGGITQSPKYLFRKEGQNVTLSCEQNLNHDAMYWYRQDPGQGLRLIYYSQIVNDFQKGDIAEGYSVSREKKESFPLTVTSAQKNPTAFYLCASSIGQLNQPQHFGDGTRLSIL.

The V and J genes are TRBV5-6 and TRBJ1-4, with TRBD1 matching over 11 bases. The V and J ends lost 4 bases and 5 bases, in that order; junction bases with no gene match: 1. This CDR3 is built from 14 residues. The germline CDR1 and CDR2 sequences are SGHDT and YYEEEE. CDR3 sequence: CASSRDRGNEKLFF. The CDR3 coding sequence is TGTGCCAGCAGCCGGGACAGGGGGAATGAAAAACTGTTTTTT.

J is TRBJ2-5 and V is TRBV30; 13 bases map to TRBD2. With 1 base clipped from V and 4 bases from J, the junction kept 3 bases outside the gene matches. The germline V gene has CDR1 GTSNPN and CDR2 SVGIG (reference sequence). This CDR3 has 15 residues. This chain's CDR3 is CAWSELAGGGETQYF. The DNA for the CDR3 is TGTGCCTGGAGTGAACTAGCGGGGGGGGGAGAGACCCAGTACTTC. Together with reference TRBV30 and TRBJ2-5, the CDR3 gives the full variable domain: SQTIHQWPATLVQPVGSPLSLECTVEGTSNPNLYWYRQAAGRGLQLLFYSVGIGQISSEVPQNLSASRPQDRQFILSSKKLLLSDSGFYLCAWSELAGGGETQYFGPGTRLLVL.

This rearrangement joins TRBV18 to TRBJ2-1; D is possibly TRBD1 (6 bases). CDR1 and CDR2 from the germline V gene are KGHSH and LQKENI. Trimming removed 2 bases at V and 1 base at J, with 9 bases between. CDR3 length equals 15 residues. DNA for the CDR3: TGTGCCAGCTCACCAGGCAGGGGATCCTACAATGAGCAGTTCTTC. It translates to CASSPGRGSYNEQFF.

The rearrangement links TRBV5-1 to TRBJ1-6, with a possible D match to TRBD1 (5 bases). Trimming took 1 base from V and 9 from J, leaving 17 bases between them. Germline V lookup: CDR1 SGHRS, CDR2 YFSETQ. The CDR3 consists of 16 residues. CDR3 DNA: TGCGCCAGCAGCTTGTCGGGCGGCAGGGCAATTTCACCCCTCCACTTT. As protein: CASSLSGGRAISPLHF.

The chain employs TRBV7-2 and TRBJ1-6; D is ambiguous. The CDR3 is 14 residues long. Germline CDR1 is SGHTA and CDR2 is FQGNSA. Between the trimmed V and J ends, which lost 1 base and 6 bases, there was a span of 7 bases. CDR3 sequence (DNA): TGTGCCAGCAGCTTAGTTGGGAGTAATTCACCCCTCCACTTT. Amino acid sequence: CASSLVGSNSPLHF.

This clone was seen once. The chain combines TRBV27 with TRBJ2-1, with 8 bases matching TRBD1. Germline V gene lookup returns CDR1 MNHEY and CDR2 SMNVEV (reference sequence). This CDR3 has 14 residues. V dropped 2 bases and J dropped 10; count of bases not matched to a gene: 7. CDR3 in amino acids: CASSLMDRAGEQFF. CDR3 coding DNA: TGTGCCAGCAGTTTAATGGACAGGGCTGGCGAGCAGTTCTTC.